A single sample is the source of the 32 T cell receptor beta chains below, sequenced in a study of blood T cell repertoires in COVID-19. Sequencing used immunoSEQ multiplex PCR; TCRdb keeps in-frame clones, though not all of them. The sample consists of about 240,000 clones, around 90% of them appearing once. Specimen: peripheral blood. All receptors derive from a man in his thirties or forties with COVID-19, enrolled during active disease.

V usage is TRBV12-5 and J usage is TRBJ2-7; possibly TRBD2 for D (6 bases). The ends were cut back, 6 bases at V and 2 bases at J, with 14 bases in the middle. CDR1 is LGHNT and CDR2 is FRNRAP in the germline V gene. CDR3 size: 14 residues. The DNA of the CDR3 is TGTGCTAGTGGCCCCGAGGCGGGGCCCTACGAGCAGTACTTC. It specifies CASGPEAGPYEQYF.

The chain links TRBV11-2 to TRBJ1-2; no clear D gene. This CDR3 contains 14 residues. The germline CDR1 and CDR2 sequences are SGHAT and FQNNGV. V was pared by 5 bases and J by 7 bases, with 17 bases between. The CDR3 loop is CASSLMLDSGGYTF. CDR3 nucleotides: TGTGCCAGCAGCCTGATGTTGGATAGCGGTGGCTACACCTTC.

The chain carries TRBV19 and TRBJ1-5; 8 bases agree with TRBD1. The CDR3 consists of 12 residues. Germline V gene data show CDR1 as LNHDA and CDR2 as SQIVND (reference sequence). V dropped 10 bases and J dropped 9; count of bases not matched to a gene: 8. Here the CDR3 DNA reads TGTGCCACCGCGACAGGGGAGCCGCCCCAGCATTTT. Amino acids: CATATGEPPQHF.

This chain connects TRBV9 to TRBJ2-3, with TRBD2 matching over 10 bases. This CDR3 comprises 17 residues. After removal of 0 bases from V and 3 bases from J, the junction contained 7 bases not matched to a gene. Germline loops: CDR1 SGDLS, CDR2 YYNGEE. The CDR3 protein is CASSVEELAGTTDTQYF. The CDR3 bases are TGTGCCAGCAGCGTAGAAGAACTAGCGGGGACTACAGATACGCAGTATTTT. The full variable domain, in which reference TRBV9 and TRBJ2-3 provide the parts outside the CDR3, is DSGVTQTPKHLITATGQRVTLRCSPRSGDLSVYWYQQSLDQGLQFLIQYYNGEERAKGNILERFSAQQFPDLHSELNLSSLELGDSALYFCASSVEELAGTTDTQYFGPGTRLTVL.

This chain uses TRBV5-4 with TRBJ2-1, with 8 bases matching TRBD2. The CDR3 runs 16 residues. Germline CDR1 reads SGHNT; CDR2 reads YYREEE (reference sequence). Trimming cost V 0 bases and J 4 bases; bases outside gene matches: 6. The CDR3 nucleotides read TGTGCCAGCAGCTTGGGTAGCGGGGCCCAATACAATGAGCAGTTCTTC. Protein sequence: CASSLGSGAQYNEQFF.

The V gene is TRBV11-2, the J gene TRBJ1-6; the match to TRBD1 covers 7 bases. Per germline, CDR1 SGHAT and CDR2 FQNNGV. J lost 7 bases, V lost 6 bases, and 9 bases had no gene match. The CDR3 length is 15 residues. The chain's CDR3 is CASRQPGTVNSPLHF. The DNA of the CDR3 is TGTGCCAGCAGACAGCCCGGGACAGTCAATTCACCCCTCCACTTT. The full variable domain, rest sourced from reference TRBV11-2 and TRBJ1-6, is EAGVAQSPRYKIIEKRQSVAFWCNPISGHATLYWYQQILGQGPKLLIQFQNNGVVDDSQLPKDRFSAERLKGVDSTLKIQPAKLEDSAVYLCASRQPGTVNSPLHFGNGTRLTVT.

The chain has TRBV7-9 and TRBJ1-5; 8 nucleotides agree with TRBD1. Trimming took 1 base from V and 5 from J; bases not matched to a gene: 1. Germline V gives CDR1 SEHNR, CDR2 FQNEAQ (reference sequence). The CDR3 loop spans 14 amino acids. This chain's CDR3 is CASSLGQGYQPQHF. The CDR3 nucleotides are TGTGCCAGCAGCTTAGGACAGGGGTATCAGCCCCAGCATTTT.

V gene TRBV9 combines with J gene TRBJ2-3, with 7 bases identical to TRBD1. CDR3 length equals 20 residues. The J segment lost 0 bases and the V segment lost 0 bases, leaving 16 bases of the junction unmatched. In germline, CDR1 is SGDLS, CDR2 YYNGEE. CDR3 nucleotides: TGTGCCAGCAGCGTAGCTTTAGGAGACAGGGCGCCCCTTAGCACAGATACGCAGTATTTT. This encodes CASSVALGDRAPLSTDTQYF.

This clone was counted a single time. The CDR3 DNA reads TGCGCCAGCAGCAATGGGACTGGGAACACTGAAGCTTTCTTT. This encodes CASSNGTGNTEAFF. The chain carries TRBV5-1 and TRBJ1-1; tentative D call: TRBD1 (5 bases). The ends were cut back, 4 bases at V and 1 base at J, with 11 bases in the middle. The CDR3 extends over 14 amino acids. The V gene's germline CDR1 is SGHRS and CDR2 YFSETQ.

J is TRBJ2-2 and V is TRBV2; perhaps TRBD1 as D (6 bases). V lost 7 bases and J lost 6, with 15 bases in between. The CDR3 consists of 14 residues. CDR1 and CDR2 from the germline V gene are SNHLY and FYNNEI. CDR3 DNA sequence: TGTGCCAGCACCATTAACAGGGCCCCCGGGGAGCTGTTTTTT. Translating gives CASTINRAPGELFF. Variable domain in full (rest from reference TRBV2 and TRBJ2-2): EPEVTQTPSHQVTQMGQEVILRCVPISNHLYFYWYRQILGQKVEFLVSFYNNEISEKSEIFDDQFSVERPDGSNFTLKIRSTKLEDSAMYFCASTINRAPGELFFGEGSRLTVL.

The chain recombines TRBV2 with TRBJ2-7, with D unclear. The CDR3 loop spans 14 amino acids. Germline assignment: CDR1 SNHLY and CDR2 FYNNEI. Trimming pared 4 bases from V and 0 bases from J, leaving 10 bases between. CDR3 nucleotide sequence: TGTGCCAGCAGTGGCGTACAGAGCTCCTACGAGCAGTACTTC. This gives the protein CASSGVQSSYEQYF.

The CDR3 DNA is TGTGCCAGTAGTATCAGTCTAGCGGGCACAGATACGCAGTATTTT. Translated, it gives CASSISLAGTDTQYF. The chain couples TRBV19 to TRBJ2-3; 7 nucleotides align to TRBD2. CDR3 length: 15 residues. The V gene's germline CDR1 is LNHDA and CDR2 SQIVND (reference sequence). The trim removed 3 bases at V and 1 base at J, leaving 4 bases unmatched.

The chain combines TRBV2 with TRBJ1-4; 9 bases agree with TRBD1. CDR1 is SNHLY and CDR2 is FYNNEI in the germline V gene. This CDR3 has 14 residues. With 4 bases clipped from V and 8 bases from J, the junction kept 5 bases outside the gene matches. CDR3 in amino acids: CASSAGQGQEKLFF. The CDR3 DNA reads TGTGCCAGCAGTGCTGGACAGGGGCAGGAAAAACTGTTTTTT.

The gene calls are TRBV5-1 and TRBJ1-4; TRBD1 aligns across 9 bases. V was pared by 4 bases and J by 5 bases, with 6 bases of the junction left unmatched. The CDR3 has 15 residues. Germline CDR1 SGHRS, CDR2 YFSETQ. The CDR3 DNA sequence: TGCGCCAGCAGCCAACTGGGACAGGGAAATGAAAAACTGTTTTTT. This codes for CASSQLGQGNEKLFF.

The chain couples TRBV7-9 to TRBJ1-1; D remains ambiguous. The V end lost 1 base, the J end lost 2 bases, and 17 bases lay between the germline ends. Germline CDR1 reads SEHNR; CDR2 reads FQNEAQ (reference sequence). CDR3 length: 17 amino acids. CDR3 protein: CASSLGPAFRINTEAFF. CDR3 sequence (DNA): TGTGCCAGCAGCTTAGGGCCTGCCTTCCGTATCAACACTGAAGCTTTCTTT.

The chain recombines TRBV3-1 (or the pseudogene TRBV3-2) with TRBJ2-7; D not certain. This CDR3 is built from 12 residues. Looked up from germline, CDR1 is LGHDT and CDR2 is YNNKEL (reference sequence). Trimming took 4 bases from V and 5 from J, leaving 9 bases between them. The CDR3 sequence is CASSLSANEQYF. CDR3 nucleotide sequence: TGTGCCAGCAGCCTCTCCGCTAACGAGCAGTACTTC.

This chain uses TRBV27 with TRBJ2-7; no clear D gene. Germline values: CDR1 MNHEY, CDR2 SMNVEV (reference sequence). Trimming cost V 3 bases and J 3 bases, with 6 bases left between them. This CDR3 spans 12 amino acids. CDR3 bases: TGTGCCAGCAGTTTTGTCGGCTACGAGCAGTACTTC. Its translation: CASSFVGYEQYF.

The chain links TRBV29-1 to TRBJ1-3, with D unresolved. Trimming pared 0 bases from V and 3 bases from J, leaving 6 bases between. Germline V gene data show CDR1 as SQVTM and CDR2 as ANQGSEA. The CDR3 extends over 13 amino acids. The CDR3 nucleotides read TGCAGCGTTGAAGATCTGAGTGGAAACACCATATATTTT. Translating gives CSVEDLSGNTIYF.

The V call is TRBV19, the J call TRBJ2-6, with D tentatively TRBD1 (5 bases). Germline assignment: CDR1 LNHDA and CDR2 SQIVND (reference sequence). V was clipped by 7 bases and J by 0 bases, with 19 bases between them. The CDR3 totals 18 residues. In nucleotides, the CDR3 is TGTGCCAGTACCGTAAGGCAGGGCGGTCGCTCTGGGGCCAACGTCCTGACTTTC. Protein product: CASTVRQGGRSGANVLTF.

This clone appeared once. The V call is TRBV15, the J call TRBJ2-1; D remains ambiguous. Germline V gives CDR1 LNHNV, CDR2 YYDKDF (reference sequence). This CDR3 is built from 16 residues. V was trimmed by 0 bases and J by 4 bases, leaving 13 bases between them. The CDR3 spells CATSRDRSISYNEQFF. The DNA for the CDR3 is TGTGCCACCAGCAGAGATCGTAGCATCTCTTACAATGAGCAGTTCTTC.

The V gene is TRBV10-1, the J gene TRBJ2-2, with D perhaps TRBD1 (5 bases). The ends were cut back, 0 bases at V and 0 bases at J, with 14 bases in the middle. The CDR3 is made up of 18 amino acids. CDR1 and CDR2 (germline): WNHNN, SYGVQD (reference sequence). The CDR3 region is CASSESGWTPSNTGELFF. The CDR3 nucleotides read TGCGCCAGCAGTGAGTCTGGTTGGACACCGTCGAACACCGGGGAGCTGTTTTTT.

The rearrangement joins TRBV19 to TRBJ2-1; D may be TRBD2 (7 bases). V lost 5 bases to trimming and J lost 5 bases, with 16 bases between them. Per germline, CDR1 LNHDA and CDR2 SQIVND (reference sequence). This CDR3 contains 15 residues. The CDR3 sequence: CASSQGRGTNNEQFF. The CDR3 DNA sequence: TGTGCCAGTAGTCAGGGGAGGGGGACCAACAATGAGCAGTTCTTC.

The chain uses TRBV11-2 and TRBJ2-7; a possible D gene is TRBD2 (7 bases). V lost 3 bases, J lost 5 bases, and 14 bases lay in between. The CDR3 loop spans 14 amino acids. Germline values: CDR1 SGHAT, CDR2 FQNNGV. CDR3 coding DNA: TGTGCCAGCAGCTTCGCGGGGGCGCGCAACGAGCAGTACTTC. Amino acid sequence: CASSFAGARNEQYF.

This chain connects TRBV5-5 to TRBJ1-4; 9 bases fit TRBD1. V gave up 4 bases and J gave up 7 bases; unmatched junction bases: 11. CDR3 length equals 16 residues. Germline CDR1 is SGHKS and CDR2 is YYEKEE (reference sequence). CDR3 in amino acids: CASSVYTGGESEKLFF. CDR3 DNA: TGTGCCAGCAGCGTATATACAGGGGGCGAGAGTGAAAAACTGTTTTTT. Together with reference TRBV5-5 and TRBJ1-4, the CDR3 gives the full variable domain: DAGVTQSPTHLIKTRGQQVTLRCSPISGHKSVSWYQQVLGQGPQFIFQYYEKEERGRGNFPDRFSARQFPNYSSELNVNALLLGDSALYLCASSVYTGGESEKLFFGSGTQLSVL.

The chain carries TRBV6-5 and TRBJ1-2; 7 bases line up with TRBD1. Unmatched junction bases numbered 7, after V lost 7 bases and J lost 8 bases. Germline V gene lookup returns CDR1 MNHEY and CDR2 SVGAGI. This CDR3 comprises 12 residues. As DNA, the CDR3 is TGTGCCAGCACCGAGGGGGCTCGGGGCTACACCTTC. Protein: CASTEGARGYTF.

The V and J genes are TRBV3-1 (or the pseudogene TRBV3-2) and TRBJ2-1; D unresolved. The V end lost 1 base, the J end lost 10 bases, and 8 bases lay between the germline ends. The germline CDR1 and CDR2 sequences are LGHDT and YNNKEL (reference sequence). The CDR3 runs 12 residues. CDR3 nucleotides: TGTGCCAGCAGCCAAGTCTCCAGAGAGCAGTTCTTC. As protein: CASSQVSREQFF.

This sequence joins TRBV3-1 (or the pseudogene TRBV3-2) and TRBJ1-3; tentatively, D is TRBD1 (5 bases). The germline gives CDR1 LGHDT, CDR2 YNNKEL (reference sequence). The CDR3 loop spans 15 amino acids. Trimming left V 0 bases short and J 0 bases short, with 6 bases between. The CDR3 DNA reads TGTGCCAGCAGCCAAGATACAGGCTCTGGAAACACCATATATTTT. It is translated as CASSQDTGSGNTIYF.

The genes are TRBV7-9 and TRBJ1-2, with a weak D call TRBD1 (5 bases). Trimming cost V 3 bases and J 0 bases, with 8 bases left between them. This CDR3 comprises 14 residues. Per the germline V gene, CDR1 is SEHNR and CDR2 is FQNEAQ (reference sequence). For the CDR3, the DNA is TGTGCCAGCAGCTTCGGAGGGGCTAACTATGGCTACACCTTC. This gives the protein CASSFGGANYGYTF.

The chain recombines TRBV27 with TRBJ2-1; 11 nucleotides align to TRBD2. CDR1 is MNHEY and CDR2 is SMNVEV in the germline V gene (reference sequence). This CDR3 is built from 18 residues. The V segment lost 3 bases and the J segment 5 bases; nucleotides outside the gene matches: 12. The DNA of the CDR3 is TGTGCCAGCAGTTTCGCCCCCACGACTAGCGGGGCCAACAATGAGCAGTTCTTC. Translating gives CASSFAPTTSGANNEQFF.

The DNA of the CDR3 is TGTGCCAGCAGCTTAATGAGGTGGACAGGGGAGTATGGCTACACCTTC. Translation gives CASSLMRWTGEYGYTF. The chain carries TRBV13 and TRBJ1-2; 9 bases map to TRBD1. This CDR3 has 16 residues. The germline V gene has CDR1 PRHDT and CDR2 FYEKMQ (reference sequence). V lost 2 bases to trimming and J lost 5 bases; unmatched junction nucleotides: 9.

The CDR3 sequence is CASSQAGTSVYNEQFF. DNA of the CDR3: TGTGCCAGCAGCCAAGCCGGGACTAGCGTCTACAATGAGCAGTTCTTC. This chain uses TRBV4-2 with TRBJ2-1, with 10 positions matching TRBD2. With 1 base clipped from V and 3 bases from J, the junction kept 3 bases outside the gene matches. The CDR3 runs to 16 residues. Germline CDR1 is LGHNA and CDR2 is YNFKEQ.

The V gene is TRBV5-1, the J gene TRBJ2-3, with 15 bases aligning to TRBD2. Germline V gene data show CDR1 as SGHRS and CDR2 as YFSETQ. The V and J ends lost 6 bases and 5 bases, in that order; junction bases with no gene match: 16. This CDR3 spans 19 amino acids. CDR3 nucleotides: TGCGCCAGCAAACGGGGGACTAGCGGGGGGCCCCTGATTGAAGATACGCAGTATTTT. Protein product: CASKRGTSGGPLIEDTQYF.